The 13 T cell receptor beta chains in this list originate from one sample, sequenced in a study of shared clonotypes between healthy human individuals. CD8 cells classed as naive were CD45RO-negative and positively selected for CCR7, excluding terminally differentiated effector memory CD45RA+ cells. The protocol was immunoSEQ multiplex PCR, while the TCRdb copy is restricted to in-frame clones and leaves out a portion. Of some 2,100,000 clones detected, under 95% appear once; the ten largest clones hold over 1.5%. Sequencing was performed on naive CD8+ T cells from PBMCs. The receptors shown here come from a man aged 18 to 29 in good health. Some clones in this sample may be carry-over from other donors' samples.

The chain employs TRBV28 and TRBJ2-1; D gene unclear. The CDR3 is 12 amino acids. Germline loops: CDR1 MDHEN, CDR2 SYDVKM. Trimming took 7 bases from V and 7 from J, leaving 11 bases between them. The CDR3 is CASTYTGNEQFF. The CDR3 nucleotides are TGTGCCAGCACGTACACCGGAAATGAGCAGTTCTTC.

The chain links TRBV9 to TRBJ2-1; D is undetermined. The CDR3 is made up of 11 amino acids. V lost 3 bases to trimming and J lost 9 bases, with 7 bases between them. CDR1 and CDR2 from the germline V gene are SGDLS and YYNGEE. The CDR3 coding sequence is TGTGCCAGCAGCGATATGGGTGAGCAGTTCTTC. Translated, it gives CASSDMGEQFF.

V gene TRBV10-3 combines with J gene TRBJ2-5; TRBD1 matches at 9 bases. After removal of 2 bases from V and 5 bases from J, the junction contained 6 bases not matched to a gene. CDR1 ENHRY and CDR2 SYGVKD come from the germline V gene. The CDR3 spans 15 residues. This chain's CDR3 is CAISEGTGRGETQYF. CDR3 bases: TGTGCCATCAGTGAGGGGACAGGGCGGGGGGAGACCCAGTACTTC.

The genes are TRBV7-9 and TRBJ1-5; weak D call: TRBD1 (6 bases). The CDR3 has 15 residues. V was cut by 5 bases and J by 4 bases, with 15 bases left in between. The germline V gene encodes CDR1 SEHNR and CDR2 FQNEAQ (reference sequence). CDR3 loop: CASSPLDSLNQPQHF. CDR3 nucleotide sequence: TGTGCCAGCAGCCCCCTGGACAGCCTTAATCAGCCCCAGCATTTT.

This clone was recorded once. This chain uses TRBV14 with TRBJ2-1; 10 bases align to TRBD2. This CDR3 contains 15 residues. The J segment lost 6 bases and the V segment lost 4 bases, leaving 6 bases of the junction unmatched. Germline V CDR1 and CDR2: SGHDN, FVKESK. The CDR3 sequence is CASSPRSSGSNEQFF. The CDR3 DNA reads as TGTGCCAGCAGCCCCAGGTCTAGCGGGAGCAATGAGCAGTTCTTC. The full variable domain, with the rest looked up from reference TRBV14 and TRBJ2-1, is EAGVTQFPSHSVIEKGQTVTLRCDPISGHDNLYWYRRVMGKEIKFLLHFVKESKQDESGMPNNRFLAERTGGTYSTLKVQPAELEDSGVYFCASSPRSSGSNEQFFGPGTRLTVL.

The rearrangement joins TRBV4-1 to TRBJ2-7; D not resolved. CDR3 length: 13 amino acids. Looked up from germline, CDR1 is MGHRA and CDR2 is YSYEKL. V was pared by 0 bases and J by 6 bases, with 9 bases between. The CDR3 here is CASSQDLTLEQYF. The DNA for the CDR3 is TGCGCCAGCAGCCAAGACCTGACCCTCGAGCAGTACTTC.

The rearrangement uses TRBV30 and TRBJ2-7; the D gene could be TRBD1 or TRBD2 (5 bases each). Trimming stripped 1 base from V and 3 bases from J, with 16 bases between. The CDR3 length is 15 residues. Germline CDR1 GTSNPN, CDR2 SVGIG (reference sequence). The CDR3, as DNA: TGTGCCTGGAGTGACCCGGGGCAGGGCGGCTACGAGCAGTACTTC. Protein: CAWSDPGQGGYEQYF.

V usage is TRBV7-9 and J usage is TRBJ2-7, with D perhaps being TRBD1 or TRBD2 (5 bases each). From germline, CDR1 is SEHNR and CDR2 FQNEAQ (reference sequence). This CDR3 region has 16 residues. V lost 8 bases and J 4 bases, leaving 24 bases between the germline ends. Here the CDR3 reads CASGQFRDHRPYEQYF. For the CDR3, the DNA is TGTGCCAGCGGTCAATTCCGGGACCATAGGCCTTACGAGCAGTACTTC. The full variable domain, with the rest looked up from reference TRBV7-9 and TRBJ2-7, is DTGVSQNPRHKITKRGQNVTFRCDPISEHNRLYWYRQTLGQGPEFLTYFQNEAQLEKSRLLSDRFSAERPKGSFSTLEIQRTEQGDSAMYLCASGQFRDHRPYEQYFGPGTRLTVT.

The chain links TRBV28 to TRBJ1-2; D is unresolved. The V and J ends lost 6 bases and 4 bases respectively, with 9 bases between them. The CDR3 loop spans 12 amino acids. CDR1 and CDR2 (germline): MDHEN, SYDVKM. The CDR3 DNA is TGTGCCAGCAGCGGGTTGAGCTATGGCTACACCTTC. Protein sequence: CASSGLSYGYTF.

The chain is built from TRBV2 and TRBJ2-2, with D possibly TRBD2 on 5 matching bases. V lost 2 bases, J lost 6 bases, and 10 bases lay in between. The CDR3 sequence is 14 residues long. CDR1 SNHLY and CDR2 FYNNEI come from the germline V gene. Here the CDR3 reads CASSETGVAGELFF. DNA of the CDR3: TGTGCCAGCAGTGAAACCGGGGTAGCCGGGGAGCTGTTTTTT.

This chain links TRBV4-1 with TRBJ1-3; D is unclear. Germline CDR1 MGHRA, CDR2 YSYEKL. The CDR3 covers 16 residues. The V gene lost 1 base and the J gene lost 0 bases, with 10 bases spanning the gap. The DNA of the CDR3 is TGCGCCAGCAGCCAAGGTCGGTTGAGCTCTGGAAACACCATATATTTT. As protein: CASSQGRLSSGNTIYF.

The chain combines TRBV19 with TRBJ2-5; a weak D match, TRBD2 (5 bases). The germline V and J ends were trimmed by 3 bases and 5 bases, with 16 bases remaining between them. CDR3 length: 15 amino acids. Germline assignment: CDR1 LNHDA and CDR2 SQIVND (reference sequence). The CDR3 bases are TGTGCCAGTAGTATGCGGGCGCCGGGCGGTGAGACCCAGTACTTC. This codes for CASSMRAPGGETQYF. The whole variable domain, filled in from reference TRBV19 and TRBJ2-5, reads DGGITQSPKYLFRKEGQNVTLSCEQNLNHDAMYWYRQDPGQGLRLIYYSQIVNDFQKGDIAEGYSVSREKKESFPLTVTSAQKNPTAFYLCASSMRAPGGETQYFGPGTRLLVL.

There are a few counts of this clone. This chain connects TRBV5-1 to TRBJ2-2; D call uncertain. The CDR3 contains 12 residues. In germline, CDR1 is SGHRS, CDR2 YFSETQ. The V gene lost 4 bases and the J gene lost 7 bases, with 8 bases spanning the gap. The CDR3 reads CASSSDSGELFF. As DNA, the CDR3 is TGCGCCAGCAGCAGCGATAGCGGGGAGCTGTTTTTT.